The rows below give T cell receptor beta chains drawn from one sample of a study of glioma-infiltrating T cells. TCRdb reprocessed the multiplex PCR reads via MiXCR and lists one record per CDR3 protein. The data hold about 89,000 distinct CDR3 sequences, with 20% to 25% observed a single time. Material for sequencing was glioma tissue, nonneoplastic brain tissue, or PBMCs (not recorded which). Source of these receptors: a human donor with low-grade glioma or glioblastoma, undergoing nonglioma brain surgery, or in good health (not recorded which). The CDR3 runs from the conserved cysteine through the conserved F or W. D genes are given only for firm matches. Size is stated for part of the rows, as once, few or many counts, or as a class when the clone is expanded.

CDR3 DNA	CDR3 protein	clone size	D gene	V gene	J gene
TGCAGTGCTAGAGAGCAGGCGGGGGAGACCCAGTACTTC	CSAREQAGETQYF	many	-	TRBV20-1	TRBJ2-5
TGTGCCAGCAGTTACGAAGGACTGCCTAATTCACCCCTCCACTTT	CASSYEGLPNSPLHF	many	-	TRBV6-5	TRBJ1-6
TGTGCCAGCAGTAGAGGACAGGGGCACACCATATATTTT	CASSRGQGHTIYF	many	TRBD1	TRBV12-3/TRBV12-4	TRBJ1-3
TGTGCCAGCAGGAGAGGTTACGGATTCACAGATACGCAGTATTTT	CASRRGYGFTDTQYF	few	-	TRBV7-9	TRBJ2-3
TGTGCCAGCAGCCCTCAAGGGACAGCGAACACTGAAGCTTTCTTT	CASSPQGTANTEAFF	few	TRBD1	TRBV9	TRBJ1-1
TGTGCCAGCCCATCGACCCCGGGCCAGCTCAATAATTCACCCCTCCACTTT	CASPSTPGQLNNSPLHF	many	-	TRBV2	TRBJ1-6
TGTGCCAGCAGTTCGTCCCTCAATCAGCCCCAGCATTTT	CASSSSLNQPQHF	many	-	TRBV12-3/TRBV12-4	TRBJ1-5
TGTGCCAGCAGCTTCTGGCTTGTTCAAGAGACCCAGTACTTC	CASSFWLVQETQYF	-	-	TRBV11-3	TRBJ2-5
TGTGCCAGCAGTTCTACACACACATCAGATACGCAGTATTTT	CASSSTHTSDTQYF	many	-	TRBV7-2	TRBJ2-3
TGTGCCATCAGTGAAGTGGGTTTCGACACTGAAGCTTTCTTT	CAISEVGFDTEAFF	many	-	TRBV10-3	TRBJ1-1
TGTGCCAGCAGCCAAGTGGGGAGGAACTCCTACGAGCAGTACTTC	CASSQVGRNSYEQYF	-	-	TRBV3-1	TRBJ2-7
TGTGCCAGCAGCCTTGACGGGGGGTTCGCAGATACGCAGTATTTT	CASSLDGGFADTQYF	many	TRBD2	TRBV7-2	TRBJ2-3
TGTGCCGGGTCGGGAAGGGGTCGGGGTCAGCCCCAGCATTTT	CAGSGRGRGQPQHF	few	-	TRBV2	TRBJ1-5
TGCAGTGCTAGAGCGAGCCTTAACACTGAAGCTTTCTTT	CSARASLNTEAFF	many	-	TRBV20-1	TRBJ1-1
TGTGCCAGTAGTATGCTAGATACCTACAATGAGCAGTTCTTC	CASSMLDTYNEQFF	-	-	TRBV19	TRBJ2-1
TGTGCCAGCAGCCGTGACAGGTACACTGAAGCTTTCTTT	CASSRDRYTEAFF	many	-	TRBV7-2	TRBJ1-1
TGTGCCAGCAGCGTTACCAACAGCGATCAGCACTTC	CASSVTNSDQHF	many	-	TRBV11-3	TRBJ2-7
TGTGCCAGCAGATCGGACAGGGGGATCCAAGAGACCCAGTACTTC	CASRSDRGIQETQYF	-	TRBD1	TRBV6-1	TRBJ2-5
TGCGCCAGCAGCCAGGGGCTAGCGGGGGCTTACAATGAGCAGTTCTTC	CASSQGLAGAYNEQFF	few	TRBD2	TRBV4-1	TRBJ2-1
TGTGCCAGCAGCTCAACCGGCGGGAACACTGAAGCTTTCTTT	CASSSTGGNTEAFF	few	-	TRBV5-6	TRBJ1-1
TGTGCCAGCAGCCTGATAGCGGGAGGGCCGAGAAATGAGCAGTTCTTC	CASSLIAGGPRNEQFF	few	TRBD2	TRBV7-9	TRBJ2-1
TGTGCCAGCAGTAGCGGTGGGAGCTCAGATACGCAGTATTTT	CASSSGGSSDTQYF	many	-	TRBV7-2	TRBJ2-3
TGTGCCAGCAGCTCGGGACTAGCGGGAGCGCAGGGTGAGCAGTTCTTC	CASSSGLAGAQGEQFF	-	TRBD2	TRBV7-9	TRBJ2-1
TGCAGTGCTAGCACAGGGGGCGCGGCCTGGGAAGCTTTCTTT	CSASTGGAAWEAFF	many	TRBD1	TRBV20-1	TRBJ1-1
TGTGCCAGCAGTATTCAGACTAGCAGGCCGTTCTTC	CASSIQTSRPFF	many	TRBD2	TRBV12-3/TRBV12-4	TRBJ2-1
TGTGCCAGCAGTTTAAATTTGGGGTACTCTGGAAACACCATATATTTT	CASSLNLGYSGNTIYF	-	-	TRBV12-3/TRBV12-4	TRBJ1-3
TGTGCCAGCAGCCAAGACTGGGGCCTGGGGAGTGAAAAACTGTTTTTT	CASSQDWGLGSEKLFF	-	-	TRBV3-1	TRBJ1-4
TGCAGTGCCCTAGACGGCGGCTACGAGCAGTACTTC	CSALDGGYEQYF	many	-	TRBV20-1	TRBJ2-7
TGTGCCAGCAGCCCGTTACGACAGATTAACTATGGCTACACCTTC	CASSPLRQINYGYTF	many	-	TRBV3-1	TRBJ1-2
TGTGCCAGCAGCCCTCGGGTCGACCGGAGGACTGAAGCTTTCTTT	CASSPRVDRRTEAFF	-	-	TRBV9	TRBJ1-1
TGTGCCAGCAGCTTTTTAAGCGGGGTCAGCCAAAAACGTACGCAGTATTTT	CASSFLSGVSQKRTQYF	many	TRBD2	TRBV7-2	TRBJ2-3
TGCAGTGCTAGAGATCCGACTAGTTTGGGAGATACGCAGTATTTT	CSARDPTSLGDTQYF	many	-	TRBV20-1	TRBJ2-3
TGTGCCACCAGCGGAGAACGGGGAAACTATGGCTACAGCTTC	CATSGERGNYGYSF	-	-	TRBV15	TRBJ1-2
TGTGCCAGCAGCGCCAGCGGGAGTCTCTACAATGAGCAGTTCTTC	CASSASGSLYNEQFF	many	TRBD2	TRBV7-9	TRBJ2-1
TGTGCCAGCAGCTCCCAATTTCAGTTTCTTGACTCTGGAAACACCATATATTTT	CASSSQFQFLDSGNTIYF	-	-	TRBV11-2	TRBJ1-3
TGTGCCAGCAGTTACTCTTGGACAGGGGACCCCCAGTATTTT	CASSYSWTGDPQYF	many	TRBD1	TRBV6-6	TRBJ2-3
TGTGCCAGCAGTTTAACACAGGGGAACACCGGGGAGCTGTTTTTT	CASSLTQGNTGELFF	many	-	TRBV12-3/TRBV12-4	TRBJ2-2
TGTGCCAGCTCCCCCGCGGGGGTCGGGGCCAACGTCCTGACTTTC	CASSPAGVGANVLTF	many	TRBD2	TRBV6-2/TRBV6-3	TRBJ2-6
TGTGCCAGCTCACCGGACAGGTGGCATATCAACTATGGCTACACCTTC	CASSPDRWHINYGYTF	-	TRBD1	TRBV18	TRBJ1-2
TGTGCCATCAGTGAGTCATGCTCATTATACGAGCAGTGCTTC	CAISESCSLYEQCF	-	-	TRBV10-3	TRBJ2-7
TGTGCCAGCAGCCAAGGGTACGGGTCCCGCACTGAAGCTTTCTTT	CASSQGYGSRTEAFF	many	-	TRBV14	TRBJ1-1
TGCAGTGCTAGAGATCCGGGGAGAGGAGGAAACACCATATATTTT	CSARDPGRGGNTIYF	many	-	TRBV20-1	TRBJ1-3
TGTGCCAGCAGTTACGCCTTTGGCGGGAGATCAGATACGCAGTATTTT	CASSYAFGGRSDTQYF	many	TRBD2	TRBV6-6	TRBJ2-3
TGTGCCAGTAGTATTGGGGGGTGGGGGAGCTCCTACAATGAGCAGTTCTTC	CASSIGGWGSSYNEQFF	-	-	TRBV19	TRBJ2-1
TGCGCCAGCAGCTTGGACAGGGGAGTCTACACCTTC	CASSLDRGVYTF	-	TRBD1	TRBV5-1	TRBJ1-2
TGTGCGAGCGGGAGAGGCTACGAGCAGTACTTC	CASGRGYEQYF	-	TRBD2	TRBV12-3/TRBV12-4	TRBJ2-7
TGTGCCAGCCGAGCCCGACGGTCTAGCAATCAGCCCCAGCATTTT	CASRARRSSNQPQHF	many	-	TRBV12-3/TRBV12-4	TRBJ1-5